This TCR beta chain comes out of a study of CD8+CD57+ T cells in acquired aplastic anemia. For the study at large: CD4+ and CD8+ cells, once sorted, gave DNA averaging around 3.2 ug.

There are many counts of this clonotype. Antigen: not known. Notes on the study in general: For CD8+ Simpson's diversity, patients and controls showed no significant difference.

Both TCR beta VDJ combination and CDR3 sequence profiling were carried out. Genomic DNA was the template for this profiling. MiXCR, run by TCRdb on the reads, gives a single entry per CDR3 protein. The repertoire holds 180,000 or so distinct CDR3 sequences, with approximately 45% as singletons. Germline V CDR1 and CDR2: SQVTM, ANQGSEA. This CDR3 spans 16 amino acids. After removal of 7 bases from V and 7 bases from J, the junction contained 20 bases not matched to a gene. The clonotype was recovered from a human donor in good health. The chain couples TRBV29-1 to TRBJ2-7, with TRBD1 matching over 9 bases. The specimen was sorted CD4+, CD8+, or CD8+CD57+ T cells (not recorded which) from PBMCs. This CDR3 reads CSATFAPGQGVEEQYF. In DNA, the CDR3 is TGCAGCGCCACCTTTGCGCCGGGACAGGGAGTGGAAGAGCAGTACTTC.